The rows below give T cell receptor beta chains drawn from one sample of a study of blood T cell repertoires in COVID-19. Libraries were prepared by immunoSEQ multiplex PCR; TCRdb keeps only in-frame clonotypes and omits some of them. The sample lists approximately 500,000 clones, 70% to 90% occurring once. Specimen: PBMCs or T cells enriched from blood (not recorded which). The receptors come from a woman aged 35 to 49 who had recovered from COVID-19. CDR3s include the opening cysteine and the closing phenylalanine or tryptophan. Fields, in order: D gene, J gene, V gene, clone size, CDR3 DNA, CDR3 protein. D genes are given only for firm matches. The size entry is marked missing in some rows and otherwise reads once, few, many or a size class.

>.|TRBJ1-6|TRBV6-5|.
TGTGCCAGCAGGGGGGGGACTTCACCCCTCCACTTT
CASRGGTSPLHF
>.|TRBJ1-1|TRBV27|few
TGTGCCAGCAGTAACGGCGGCTTGAACACTGAAGCTTTCTTT
CASSNGGLNTEAFF
>.|TRBJ2-3|TRBV10-3|.
TGTGCCATCAGTGAGTTATCAGGGGTTAGTACTAGCACAGATACGCAGTATTTT
CAISELSGVSTSTDTQYF
>.|TRBJ2-7|TRBV11-3|.
TGTGCCAGCAGCTCAGGAGAGCAGTACTTC
CASSSGEQYF
>TRBD2|TRBJ2-7|TRBV7-6|.
TGTGCCAGCAGCCCGACTAGCGGTTACGAGCAGTACTTC
CASSPTSGYEQYF
>TRBD1|TRBJ1-1|TRBV15|.
TGTGCCACCAGCAGAGATTGGGACAGGGCCCCTGAAGCTTTCTTT
CATSRDWDRAPEAFF
>.|TRBJ1-3|TRBV5-5|.
TGTGCCAGCAGCCGGGGGGACTCTGGAAACACCATATATTTT
CASSRGDSGNTIYF
>.|TRBJ1-4|TRBV7-6|.
TGTGCCAGCAGCTTTCAAGGACATCGCGGAGAAAAACTGTTTTTT
CASSFQGHRGEKLFF
>.|TRBJ1-2|TRBV27|.
TGTGCCAGCAGTTTGGCACCACAGGGAGCCTATGGCTACACCTTC
CASSLAPQGAYGYTF
>.|TRBJ2-3|TRBV3-1/TRBV3-2|.
TGTGCCAGCAGCCAGGGCAAGGATACGCAGTATTTT
CASSQGKDTQYF
>TRBD2|TRBJ2-7|TRBV27|.
TGTGCCAGCAGTTTATTCACTAGCGGGAGTTACGAGCAGTACTTC
CASSLFTSGSYEQYF
>.|TRBJ2-3|TRBV11-2|.
TGTGCCAGCAGCTTAGATCTCGCAGATACGCAGTATTTT
CASSLDLADTQYF
>.|TRBJ1-4|TRBV5-8|once
TGTGCCAGCAGCCCGGGACAAAGAAATGAAAAACTGTTTTTT
CASSPGQRNEKLFF
>.|TRBJ2-6|TRBV19|.
TGTGCCAGTAGTATTGTGGGGCGGCTAAACTCTGGGGCCAACGTCCTGACTTTC
CASSIVGRLNSGANVLTF
>.|TRBJ1-2|TRBV4-2|.
TGTGCCAGCAGCCAAGACCAGGGCAGAACGATCTATGGCTACACCTTC
CASSQDQGRTIYGYTF
>.|TRBJ2-1|TRBV30|.
TGTGCCTGGAGCGAACGAGGAGGGGAAGATAGCAAGTTCTTC
CAWSERGGEDSKFF
>.|TRBJ1-1|TRBV28|.
TGTGCCAGCATTCAGGGGAACACTGAAGCTTTCTTT
CASIQGNTEAFF
>TRBD2|TRBJ2-3|TRBV7-2|.
TGTGCCAGCAGCTTAGAAGCGGGAGGCGTCACAGATACGCAGTATTTT
CASSLEAGGVTDTQYF
>.|TRBJ1-1|TRBV5-1|.
TGCGCCAGCAGCTTGGTGGGGGAGGGCAGTAGAACTGAAGCTTTCTTT
CASSLVGEGSRTEAFF
>.|TRBJ1-1|TRBV7-9|few
TGTGCCAGCAGCTTACAGGGGTGGACTGAAGCTTTCTTT
CASSLQGWTEAFF
>TRBD1|TRBJ2-7|TRBV25-1|.
TGTGCCAGCAGTGAATTTGCAGGGGGCGACGAGCAGTACTTC
CASSEFAGGDEQYF
>TRBD1|TRBJ2-2|TRBV5-4|.
TGTGCCAGCACCCCTGGGGGGGGGACAGGGGGCCTCGCCGGGGAGCTGTTTTTT
CASTPGGGTGGLAGELFF
>TRBD1|TRBJ1-1|TRBV7-2|.
TGTGCCAGCAGCTTAATCCCAGGGGGCACTGAAGCTTTCTTT
CASSLIPGGTEAFF
>.|TRBJ2-2|TRBV14|.
TGTGCCAGCAGCCCCCACCCCCCAGGGGCGCCGAACACCGGGGAGCTGTTTTTT
CASSPHPPGAPNTGELFF
>.|TRBJ2-1|TRBV3-1/TRBV3-2|.
TGTGCCAGCAGCCAAGCGAGTGAGCAGTTCTTC
CASSQASEQFF
>TRBD2|TRBJ2-1|TRBV25-1|.
TGTGCCAGCAGTGACGCACTAGCGGGAGTCGGTGAGCAGTTCTTC
CASSDALAGVGEQFF
>.|TRBJ2-7|TRBV14|.
TGTGCCAGCAGCCAGACTCGACCTGGCGAGCAGTACTTC
CASSQTRPGEQYF
>.|TRBJ1-2|TRBV28|.
TGTGCCAGCAGTTTATCAGGCTATGGCTACACCTTC
CASSLSGYGYTF
>.|TRBJ2-7|TRBV11-2|.
TGTGCCAGCAGCCCCACCTCTAGAGCCTACGAGCAGTACTTC
CASSPTSRAYEQYF
>TRBD1|TRBJ2-5|TRBV9|.
TGTGCCAGCAGCGGCAGGGACAGGGTGCAGACCCAGTACTTC
CASSGRDRVQTQYF
>.|TRBJ2-3|TRBV19|.
TGTGCCAGTAGTATCCCAGGGGCCGGCACAGATACGCAGTATTTT
CASSIPGAGTDTQYF
>.|TRBJ1-2|TRBV2|few
TGTGCCAGCAGTGAGGGAGGGGCCGGGCGTGATTTTTACACCTTC
CASSEGGAGRDFYTF
>.|TRBJ1-2|TRBV4-3|.
TGCGCCAGCAGCACAACAGGGACGCCTAATCATGGCTACACCTTC
CASSTTGTPNHGYTF
>TRBD2|TRBJ2-3|TRBV5-4|.
TGTGCCAGCAGCTTGGAAGCAGCGGGAGTATCTACGCAGTATTTT
CASSLEAAGVSTQYF
>TRBD1|TRBJ1-6|TRBV14|once
TGTGCCAGCAGCCAGGGGACAGTCAATTCACCCCTCCACTTT
CASSQGTVNSPLHF
>.|TRBJ1-5|TRBV6-2/TRBV6-3|.
TGTGCCAGCAGTTACCGGTCTTACAATCAGCCCCAGCATTTT
CASSYRSYNQPQHF
>.|TRBJ2-5|TRBV5-1|.
TGCGCCAGCAGCTTATTTTCGGACAAAGAGACCCAGTACTTC
CASSLFSDKETQYF
>TRBD2|TRBJ2-7|TRBV2|once
TGTGCCAGCAGTGAACCCCTTGGGACTAGCGGGAGAGTTTGGGACGAGCAGTACTTC
CASSEPLGTSGRVWDEQYF
>TRBD1|TRBJ2-7|TRBV7-6|.
TGTGCCAGCAGCTACTCGCGGGACAGGGGAAACTACGAGCAGTACTTC
CASSYSRDRGNYEQYF
>TRBD2|TRBJ2-3|TRBV5-1|.
TGCGCCAGCAGCTTGTATGCGCCTAGCGGGAGCGCTCGCACAGATACGCAGTATTTT
CASSLYAPSGSARTDTQYF
>TRBD2|TRBJ2-7|TRBV7-2|.
TGTGCCAGCAGCTATGGACTAGCGGGCTCCTCCGAGCAGTACTTC
CASSYGLAGSSEQYF
>.|TRBJ1-6|TRBV5-1|few
TGCGCCAGCAGCGTGCAGGGGATAGTGAATTCACCCCTCCACTTT
CASSVQGIVNSPLHF
>TRBD1|TRBJ1-5|TRBV19|once
TGTGCCAGTAAGGGACAGGGCTATCAGCCCCAGCATTTT
CASKGQGYQPQHF
>TRBD1|TRBJ2-5|TRBV3-1/TRBV3-2|.
TGTGCCAGCAGCCAACCCCAGGGGGACAGCAAAGAGACCCAGTACTTC
CASSQPQGDSKETQYF
>TRBD2|TRBJ2-1|TRBV13|few
TGTGCCAGCAGCTTAGGGACTAGCCTTTCCAATGAGCAGTTCTTC
CASSLGTSLSNEQFF
>TRBD1|TRBJ2-3|TRBV5-1|.
TGCGCCAGCAGCTCTACAGGGGGTCTACCAGATACGCAGTATTTT
CASSSTGGLPDTQYF
>.|TRBJ2-7|TRBV10-3|.
TGTGCCATCAGTGCTGTGGGAGTAGGCGAGCAGTACTTC
CAISAVGVGEQYF
>.|TRBJ1-4|TRBV12-5|once
TGTGCTAGTGGTTTGATAGGGGTCGAAAAACTGTTTTTT
CASGLIGVEKLFF
>TRBD2|TRBJ2-2|TRBV5-1|.
TGCGCCAGCGAGCGGGAGGGTCGCACCGGGGAGCTGTTTTTT
CASEREGRTGELFF